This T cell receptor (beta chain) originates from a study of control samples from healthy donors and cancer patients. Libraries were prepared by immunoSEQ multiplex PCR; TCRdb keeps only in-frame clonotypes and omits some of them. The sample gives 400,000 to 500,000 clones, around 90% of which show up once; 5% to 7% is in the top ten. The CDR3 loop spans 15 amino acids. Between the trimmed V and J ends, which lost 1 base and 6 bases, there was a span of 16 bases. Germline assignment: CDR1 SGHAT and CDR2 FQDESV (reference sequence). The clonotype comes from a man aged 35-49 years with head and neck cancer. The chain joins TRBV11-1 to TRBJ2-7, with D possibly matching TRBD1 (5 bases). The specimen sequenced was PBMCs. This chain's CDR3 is CASSLGRVGPSEQYF. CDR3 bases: TGTGCCAGCAGCTTAGGCCGGGTGGGGCCCTCCGAGCAGTACTTC.